The entry below gives a single T cell receptor (beta chain) sequence along with its context. The target antigen is unknown. This CDR3 has 14 amino acids. V was clipped by 1 base and J by 8 bases, with 14 bases between them. Germline values: CDR1 GTSNPN, CDR2 SVGIG (reference sequence). The data were taken from a study of OX40 agonist ivuxolimab in advanced cancers. Study-wide context: Patients took ivuxolimab, an agonistic anti-OX40 (CD134) antibody. Three patients showed partial responses: one hepatocellular carcinoma and two cutaneous melanoma cases.

Clones were sequenced by immunoSEQ multiplex PCR, and TCRdb holds only the in-frame ones, with some missing. The sample contains over 55,000 clones, 65% to 80% of which appear only once. Study-wide points: Both blood CD4+ and CD8+ T cells showed clonal growth by week 6 at 0.1 to 3.0 mg/kg. Low levels of normalized T-cell clonal expansion also appeared in some nonresponders.

This TCR derives from an adult with an advanced solid tumor such as melanoma, head and neck, liver or kidney cancer. The specimen comprised CD4+ or CD8+ T cells sorted from blood, sampled in a trial of the OX40 agonist ivuxolimab. This chain connects TRBV30 to TRBJ1-4; D unclear. The CDR3 protein is CAWSGGRAGEKLFF. The CDR3 coding sequence is TGTGCCTGGAGTGGTGGGAGAGCCGGCGAAAAACTGTTTTTT.